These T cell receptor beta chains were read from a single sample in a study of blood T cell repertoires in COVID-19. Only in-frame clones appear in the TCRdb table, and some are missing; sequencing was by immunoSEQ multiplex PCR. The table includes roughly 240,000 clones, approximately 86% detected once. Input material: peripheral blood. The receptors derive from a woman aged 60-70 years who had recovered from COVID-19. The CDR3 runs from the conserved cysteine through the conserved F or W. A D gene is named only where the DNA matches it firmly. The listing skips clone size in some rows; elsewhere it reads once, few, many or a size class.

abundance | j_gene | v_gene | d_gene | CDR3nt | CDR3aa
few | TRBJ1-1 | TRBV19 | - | TGTGCCAGTGGAGACTACGCGAACACTGAAGCTTTCTTT | CASGDYANTEAFF
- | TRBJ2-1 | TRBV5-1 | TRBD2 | TGCGCCAGCAGCTTGGCACTAGCGGGGGACAGCTCCTACAATGAGCAGTTCTTC | CASSLALAGDSSYNEQFF
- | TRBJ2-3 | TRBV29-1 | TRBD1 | TGCAGCGCCGGGACAGGGGGCGTTATCTGGGTAGATACGCAGTATTTT | CSAGTGGVIWVDTQYF
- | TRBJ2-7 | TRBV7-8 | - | TGTGCCAGCAGCCACTATGGCCGGGGAGGTAGCTACGAGCAGTACTTC | CASSHYGRGGSYEQYF
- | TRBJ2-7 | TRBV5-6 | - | TGTGCCAGCAGCTTGCGGGGAAGGACCTACGAGCAGTACTTC | CASSLRGRTYEQYF
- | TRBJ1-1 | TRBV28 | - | TGTGCCAGCAGTCCCCGGGCGGGCATAACTGAAGCTTTCTTT | CASSPRAGITEAFF
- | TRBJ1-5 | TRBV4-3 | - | TGCGCCAGCAGCCAAGCTAGGGGTCAGCCCCAGCATTTT | CASSQARGQPQHF
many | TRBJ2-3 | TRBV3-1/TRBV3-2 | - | TGTGCCAGCAGCCAAGGTTCGGGCACAGATACGCAGTATTTT | CASSQGSGTDTQYF
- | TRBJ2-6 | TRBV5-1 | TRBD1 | TGCGCCAGCAGCTCCAAATCCGGGACAGTTAACTCTGGGGCCAACGTCCTGACTTTC | CASSSKSGTVNSGANVLTF
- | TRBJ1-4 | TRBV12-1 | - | TGTGCCAGCAGCTTTAGGACAGAGGTTCGTAATGAAAAACTGTTTTTT | CASSFRTEVRNEKLFF
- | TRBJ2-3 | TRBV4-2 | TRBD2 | TGTGCCAGCAGCCGAGCCGGCACTAGCGGGGGGTTAGATACGCAGTATTTT | CASSRAGTSGGLDTQYF
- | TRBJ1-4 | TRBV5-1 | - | TGCGCCAGCAGCTCGACGCCGGAGGAGAATGAAAAACTGTTTTTT | CASSSTPEENEKLFF
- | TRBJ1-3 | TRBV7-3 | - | TGTGCCAGCAGCTTACTCTCAGGGGTCGGAAACACCATATATTTT | CASSLLSGVGNTIYF
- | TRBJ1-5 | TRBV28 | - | TGTGCCAGCTACGGGACTCTCGGAGGCAGCAATCAGCCCCAGCATTTT | CASYGTLGGSNQPQHF
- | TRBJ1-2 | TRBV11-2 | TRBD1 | TGTGCCAGCAGCTTGGGTAGCAGGACAGGGGACCGCTATGGCTACACCTTC | CASSLGSRTGDRYGYTF
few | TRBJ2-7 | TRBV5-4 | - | TGTGCCAGCAGAAAGAGCGGTCCCTCCTACGAGCAGTACTTC | CASRKSGPSYEQYF